This TCR beta chain was documented in a study of patients and donors after allogeneic stem cell transplantation. Looked up from germline, CDR1 is SQVTM and CDR2 is ANQGSEA. The CDR3 contains 12 residues. The V end was cut by 6 bases, the J end by 1 base, with 10 bases between. TCRdb called the RT-PCR reads again in MiXCR, with one record for every CDR3 protein. Of 900,000 to 1,000,000 distinct CDR3 sequences listed, 15% to 20% are singletons. This clonotype has only a few counts. The chain joins TRBV29-1 to TRBJ2-7; a possible D gene is TRBD2 (6 bases). Material for sequencing was blood, either unsorted or a sorted T cell fraction (not recorded which). The receptor was derived from a human donor who was either an allogeneic HSCT recipient or a stem cell or donor lymphocyte infusion donor (not recorded which). It is not recorded whose cells these are; they may come from a transplant donor. The CDR3 DNA is TGCAGCGTCCGGGACTTATCCTACGAGCAGTACTTC. This encodes CSVRDLSYEQYF.